This TCR beta chain originates from a study of T cells after yellow fever vaccination. Template switching by 5'RACE produced TCR cDNA, adding a universal primer site and UMIs. In TCRdb, the 5' RACE reads were re-called with MiXCR into one record per CDR3 protein. The sample yields some 300,000 distinct CDR3 sequences, roughly 8.4% seen once. This clonotype was recorded a few times. Trimming pared 6 bases from V and 2 bases from J, leaving 26 bases between. The CDR3 is 19 residues long. The receptor was derived from a man between 18 and 35 years old who received the YFV17D yellow fever vaccine. Sequenced here: PBMCs, sampled roughly 45 days after the first yellow fever vaccination. The rearrangement links TRBV12-3 or TRBV12-4 to TRBJ1-5; D is possibly TRBD1 (5 bases). The DNA of the CDR3 is TGTGCCAGCAGCCCGGGACCCCGGAGAAGGGCTTATCGCAATCAGCCCCAGCATTTT. This sequence encodes CASSPGPRRRAYRNQPQHF.